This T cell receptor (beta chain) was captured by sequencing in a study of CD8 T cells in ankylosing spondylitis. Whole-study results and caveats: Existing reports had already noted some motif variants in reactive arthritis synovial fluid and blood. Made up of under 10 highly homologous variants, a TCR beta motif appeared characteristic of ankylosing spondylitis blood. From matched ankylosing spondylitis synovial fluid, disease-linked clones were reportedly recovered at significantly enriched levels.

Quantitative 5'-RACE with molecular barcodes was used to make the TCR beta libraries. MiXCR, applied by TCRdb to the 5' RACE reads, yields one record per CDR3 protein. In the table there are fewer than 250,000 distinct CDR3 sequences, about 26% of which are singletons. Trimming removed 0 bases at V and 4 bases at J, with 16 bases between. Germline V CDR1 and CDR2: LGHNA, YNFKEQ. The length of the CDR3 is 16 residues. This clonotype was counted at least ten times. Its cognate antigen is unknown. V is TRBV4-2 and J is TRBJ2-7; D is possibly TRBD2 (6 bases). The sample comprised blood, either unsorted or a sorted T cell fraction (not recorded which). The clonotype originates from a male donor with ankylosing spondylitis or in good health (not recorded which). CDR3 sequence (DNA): TGTGCCAGCAGCCAAGAGTCACGGTCTAGCGCTTACGAGCAGTACTTC. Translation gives CASSQESRSSAYEQYF.